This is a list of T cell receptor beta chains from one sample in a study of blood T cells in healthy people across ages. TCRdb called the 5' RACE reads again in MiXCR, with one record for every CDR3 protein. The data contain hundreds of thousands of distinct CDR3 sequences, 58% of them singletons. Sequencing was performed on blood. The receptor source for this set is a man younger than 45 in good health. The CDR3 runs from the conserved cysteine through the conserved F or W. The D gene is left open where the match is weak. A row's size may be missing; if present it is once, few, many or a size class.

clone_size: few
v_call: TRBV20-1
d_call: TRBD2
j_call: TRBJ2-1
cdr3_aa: CSARPGTSKYNEQFF
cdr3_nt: TGCAGTGCTAGGCCCGGGACTAGCAAGTACAATGAGCAGTTCTTC

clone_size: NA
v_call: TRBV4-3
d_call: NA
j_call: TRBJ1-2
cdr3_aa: CASSQDRYGSASNYGYTF
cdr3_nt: TGCGCCAGCAGCCAAGATCGGTATGGGAGCGCTTCTAACTATGGCTACACCTTC

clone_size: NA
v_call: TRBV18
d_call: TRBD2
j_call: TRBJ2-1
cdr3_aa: CASSPERLAQVNEQFF
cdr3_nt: TGTGCCAGCTCACCAGAAAGACTAGCCCAAGTGAATGAGCAGTTCTTC

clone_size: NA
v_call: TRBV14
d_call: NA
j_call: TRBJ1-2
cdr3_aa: CASSQEGSRIYGYTF
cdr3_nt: TGTGCCAGCAGCCAAGAAGGATCGAGGATATATGGCTACACCTTC

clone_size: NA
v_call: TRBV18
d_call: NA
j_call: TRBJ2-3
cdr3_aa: CASSPSRGTDTQYF
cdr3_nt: TGTGCCAGCTCACCATCCAGGGGCACAGATACGCAGTATTTT

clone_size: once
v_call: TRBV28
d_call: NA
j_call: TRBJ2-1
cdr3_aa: CASSYQNPLRVNEQFF
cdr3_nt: TGTGCCAGCAGTTACCAAAACCCCTTAAGGGTCAATGAGCAGTTCTTC

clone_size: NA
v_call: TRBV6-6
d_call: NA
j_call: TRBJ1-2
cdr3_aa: CTSSYSKPGTAVYGYTF
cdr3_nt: TGTACCAGCAGTTACTCGAAGCCTGGGACCGCAGTCTATGGCTACACCTTC

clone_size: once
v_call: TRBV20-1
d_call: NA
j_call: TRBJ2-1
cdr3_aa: CSARNPAKNYYNEQFF
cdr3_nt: TGCAGTGCTAGAAATCCGGCGAAGAACTACTACAATGAGCAGTTCTTC

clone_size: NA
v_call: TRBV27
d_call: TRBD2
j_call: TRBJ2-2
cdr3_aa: CASSYPTGGALTGELFF
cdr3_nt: TGTGCCAGCAGTTACCCCACGGGAGGGGCACTCACCGGGGAGCTGTTTTTT

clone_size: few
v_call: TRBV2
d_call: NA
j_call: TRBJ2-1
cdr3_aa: CASISRSYNEQFF
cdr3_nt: TGTGCCAGCATTTCACGAAGCTACAATGAGCAGTTCTTC

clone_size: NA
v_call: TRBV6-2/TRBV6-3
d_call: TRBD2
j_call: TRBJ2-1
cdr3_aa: CASSYLPAGLDLNEQFF
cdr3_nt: TGTGCCAGCAGTTACTTACCGGCGGGACTAGATCTTAATGAGCAGTTCTTC

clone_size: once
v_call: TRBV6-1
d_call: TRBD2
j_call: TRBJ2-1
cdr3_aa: CASSRPGLAGNFDEQFF
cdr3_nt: TGTGCCAGCAGTAGACCGGGACTAGCGGGGAATTTCGATGAGCAGTTCTTC

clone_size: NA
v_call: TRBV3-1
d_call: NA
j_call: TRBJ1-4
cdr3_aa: CASSQDREKLFF
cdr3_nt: TGTGCCAGCAGCCAAGATCGAGAAAAACTGTTTTTT

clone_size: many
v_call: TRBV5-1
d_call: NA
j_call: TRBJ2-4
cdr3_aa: CASRTDSGKLNIQYF
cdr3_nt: TGCGCCAGCAGGACTGACTCGGGGAAGCTAAACATTCAGTACTTC

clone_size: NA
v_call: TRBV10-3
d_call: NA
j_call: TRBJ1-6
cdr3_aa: CAIRDPDSYNSPLHF
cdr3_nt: TGTGCCATCAGGGACCCGGACTCCTATAATTCACCCCTCCACTTT

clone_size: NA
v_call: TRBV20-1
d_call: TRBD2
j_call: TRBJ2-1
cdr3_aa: CSAPPGTSYNEQFF
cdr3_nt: TGCAGTGCCCCCCCCGGGACTAGTTACAATGAGCAGTTCTTC

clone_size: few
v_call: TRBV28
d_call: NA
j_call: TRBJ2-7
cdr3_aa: CASSPSRVYEQYF
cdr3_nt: TGTGCCAGCAGCCCCTCCCGGGTCTACGAGCAGTACTTC

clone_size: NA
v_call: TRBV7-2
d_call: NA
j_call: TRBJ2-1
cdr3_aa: CASSLSPGYNEQFF
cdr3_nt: TGTGCCAGCAGCTTGAGCCCAGGTTACAATGAGCAGTTCTTC

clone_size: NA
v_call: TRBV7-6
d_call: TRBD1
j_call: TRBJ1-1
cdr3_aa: CATLSGQGAKGTEAFF
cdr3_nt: TGTGCCACCTTATCAGGACAGGGGGCGAAAGGCACTGAAGCTTTCTTT

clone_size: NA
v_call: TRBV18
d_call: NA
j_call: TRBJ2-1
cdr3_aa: CASSQNDARQFSYKEQFF
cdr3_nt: TGTGCCAGCTCCCAAAATGACGCCCGACAATTCTCCTACAAGGAGCAGTTCTTC

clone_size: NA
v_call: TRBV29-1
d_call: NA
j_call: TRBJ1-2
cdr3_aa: CSVGNGYTF
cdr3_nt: TGCAGCGTTGGGAATGGCTACACCTTC

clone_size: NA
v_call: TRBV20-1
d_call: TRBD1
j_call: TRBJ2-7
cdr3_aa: CSARDTGALYEQYF
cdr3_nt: TGCAGTGCTAGAGACACAGGGGCTCTTTACGAGCAGTACTTC

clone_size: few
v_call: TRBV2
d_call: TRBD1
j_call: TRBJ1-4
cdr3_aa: CASSYRDRDEKLFF
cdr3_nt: TGTGCCAGCAGTTACCGGGACAGGGATGAAAAACTGTTTTTT

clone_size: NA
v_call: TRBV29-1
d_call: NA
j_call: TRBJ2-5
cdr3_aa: CSVGGGLRSDEQYF
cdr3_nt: TGCAGCGTTGGAGGGGGACTCCGAAGCGATGAGCAGTACTTC

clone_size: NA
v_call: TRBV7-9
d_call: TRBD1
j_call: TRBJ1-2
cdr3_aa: CASSPSGTGELDTF
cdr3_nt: TGTGCCAGCAGCCCCTCCGGGACAGGGGAACTAGACACCTTC

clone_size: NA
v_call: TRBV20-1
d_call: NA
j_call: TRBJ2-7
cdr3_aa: CSATSPGDYEQYF
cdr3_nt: TGCAGTGCTACCTCACCGGGAGATTACGAGCAGTACTTC

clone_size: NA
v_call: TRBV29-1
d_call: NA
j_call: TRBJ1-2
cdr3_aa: CSDRSDTAGGYTF
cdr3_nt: TGCAGCGACAGATCGGACACCGCGGGGGGCTACACCTTC

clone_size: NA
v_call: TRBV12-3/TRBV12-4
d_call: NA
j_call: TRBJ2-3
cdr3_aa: CASNLEGNGDTQYF
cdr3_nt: TGTGCCAGCAATCTTGAGGGGAACGGGGATACGCAGTATTTT

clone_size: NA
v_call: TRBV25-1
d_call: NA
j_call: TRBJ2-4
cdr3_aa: CASSEYGGRRGAEQYF
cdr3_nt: TGTGCCAGCAGTGAATATGGAGGCAGGCGAGGGGCGGAGCAGTACTTC

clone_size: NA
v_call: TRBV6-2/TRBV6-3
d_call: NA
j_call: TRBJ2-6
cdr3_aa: CASNGDLSSGANVLTF
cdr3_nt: TGTGCCAGCAATGGGGACCTCAGCTCTGGGGCCAACGTCCTGACTTTC

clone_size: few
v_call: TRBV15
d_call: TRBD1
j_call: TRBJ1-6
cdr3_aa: CATSRDRPENSPLHF
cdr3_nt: TGTGCCACCAGCAGGGACAGGCCTGAGAATTCACCCCTCCACTTT

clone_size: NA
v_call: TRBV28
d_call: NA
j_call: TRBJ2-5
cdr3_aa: CVSSLDAPGEQYF
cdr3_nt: TGTGTCAGCAGTTTAGATGCTCCCGGGGAGCAGTACTTC

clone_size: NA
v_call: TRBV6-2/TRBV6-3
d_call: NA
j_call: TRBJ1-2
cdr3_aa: CASSYSEGDYGYTF
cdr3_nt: TGTGCCAGCAGTTACTCGGAGGGGGACTATGGCTACACCTTC

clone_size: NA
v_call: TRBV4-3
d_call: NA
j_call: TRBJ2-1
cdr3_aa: CASSLRGAGNNEQFF
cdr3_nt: TGCGCCAGCAGCCTCCGGGGAGCAGGGAACAATGAGCAGTTCTTC

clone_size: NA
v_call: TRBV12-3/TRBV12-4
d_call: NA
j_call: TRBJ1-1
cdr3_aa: CASRVGWGTNTEAFF
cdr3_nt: TGTGCCAGCAGGGTTGGGTGGGGTACGAACACTGAAGCTTTCTTT

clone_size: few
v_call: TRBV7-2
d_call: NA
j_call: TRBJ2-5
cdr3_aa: CASSQRLGNRKETQYF
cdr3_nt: TGTGCCAGCAGCCAGAGGCTCGGGAACAGAAAAGAGACCCAGTACTTC

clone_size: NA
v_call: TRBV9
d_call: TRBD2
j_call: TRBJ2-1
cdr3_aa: CASSATSGGNEQFF
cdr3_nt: TGTGCCAGCAGCGCTACTAGCGGGGGTAATGAGCAGTTCTTC

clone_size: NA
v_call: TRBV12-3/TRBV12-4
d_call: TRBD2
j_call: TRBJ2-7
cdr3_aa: CASSFAGLSYLYF
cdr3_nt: TGTGCCAGCAGTTTTGCGGGACTATCCTATCTGTACTTC

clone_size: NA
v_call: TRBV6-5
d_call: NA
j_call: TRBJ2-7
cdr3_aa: CATGTVGYEQYF
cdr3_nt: TGTGCCACAGGGACGGTCGGTTACGAGCAGTACTTC